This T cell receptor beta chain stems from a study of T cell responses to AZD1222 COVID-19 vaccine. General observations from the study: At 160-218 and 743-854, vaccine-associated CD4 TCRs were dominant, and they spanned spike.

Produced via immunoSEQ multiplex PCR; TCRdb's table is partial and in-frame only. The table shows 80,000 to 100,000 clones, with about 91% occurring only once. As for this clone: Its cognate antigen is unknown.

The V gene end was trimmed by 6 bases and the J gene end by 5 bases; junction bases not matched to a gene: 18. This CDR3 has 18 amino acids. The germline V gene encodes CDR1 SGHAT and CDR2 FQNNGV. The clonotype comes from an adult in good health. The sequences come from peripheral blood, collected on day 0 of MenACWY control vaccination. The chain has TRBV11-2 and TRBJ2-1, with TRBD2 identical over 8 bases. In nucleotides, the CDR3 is TGTGCCAGCAGTGGGGGCGACCACATAGCGGGGCGGAACAATGAGCAGTTCTTC. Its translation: CASSGGDHIAGRNNEQFF. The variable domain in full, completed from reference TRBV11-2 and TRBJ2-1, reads EAGVAQSPRYKIIEKRQSVAFWCNPISGHATLYWYQQILGQGPKLLIQFQNNGVVDDSQLPKDRFSAERLKGVDSTLKIQPAKLEDSAVYLCASSGGDHIAGRNNEQFFGPGTRLTVL.